This TCR beta chain was documented in a study of T cell repertoires in cytomegalovirus infection. About the research overall: CMV infection plus the matching HLA type was flagged by public TCR beta signatures.

TCRdb re-derived calls from the reads in MiXCR, one entry per CDR3 protein. The sample holds 630,000 or so distinct CDR3 sequences; 20% to 25% are singletons and the top ten take under 8.5%. Comment on this clonotype: Its antigen remains unknown.

Notes on the study in general: The study found HLA-C-restricted CMV-specific TCR beta clonotypes dominating the ex vivo response. Identification of carriers of CMV plus the relevant HLA was performed using cumulative public TCR beta family frequency.

The receptor was derived from a human donor in good health (CMV status not recorded). Some clones in this sample may be carry-over from other donors' samples. The sequenced sample consisted of CD8+ T cells from PBMCs.

This CDR3 is CASGFQPGLIKSDEQYF. The CDR3 coding sequence is TGTGCTAGTGGTTTTCAACCCGGGCTAATAAAGTCCGACGAGCAGTACTTC. The chain combines TRBV12-5 with TRBJ2-7; D is unclear. Germline V lookup: CDR1 LGHNT, CDR2 FRNRAP. V lost 3 bases, J lost 5 bases, and 23 bases lay in between. The CDR3 covers 17 residues. Filled out from reference TRBV12-5 and TRBJ2-7, the complete variable domain reads DARVTQTPRHKVTEMGQEVTMRCQPILGHNTVFWYRQTMMQGLELLAYFRNRAPLDDSGMPKDRFSAEMPDATLATLKIQPSEPRDSAVYFCASGFQPGLIKSDEQYFGPGTRLTVT.